The 10 T cell receptor beta chains below were found in one sample sequenced in a study of cytomegalovirus exposure and HLA in healthy donors. Amplification used 60 Vbeta primers and 13 Jbeta primers. The method was immunoSEQ multiplex PCR; TCRdb's version includes in-frame clones alone and lacks a portion of them. The table includes some 150,000 clones, roughly four fifths detected once. Sequencing used PBMCs. These receptors originate from a female donor in good health and CMV-seropositive.

The chain recombines TRBV25-1 with TRBJ2-3, with D unresolved. The CDR3 sequence is 15 residues long. From germline, CDR1 is MGHDK and CDR2 SYGVNS. The germline V and J ends were trimmed by 2 bases and 2 bases, with 11 bases remaining between them. The CDR3 bases are TGTGCCAGCAGTGAAGGTGGCAGGATCACAGATACGCAGTATTTT. Translated: CASSEGGRITDTQYF. The complete variable domain, with remaining parts taken from reference TRBV25-1 and TRBJ2-3, reads EADIYQTPRYLVIGTGKKITLECSQTMGHDKMYWYQQDPGMELHLIHYSYGVNSTEKGDLSSESTVSRIRTEHFPLTLESARPSHTSQYLCASSEGGRITDTQYFGPGTRLTVL.

In regard to this clone: Sequence at one end of the junction differs from germline and may be a read error. This chain connects TRBV7-9 to TRBJ2-5; 11 bases line up with TRBD2. CDR1 SEHNR and CDR2 FQNEAQ come from the germline V gene (reference sequence). CDR3 length: 16 amino acids. As DNA, the CDR3 is TGTTCCAGCAGCTTAGCGGGAGGGGGTCCTCCAGAGACCCAGTACTTC. This translates into CSSSLAGGGPPETQYF.

As to this clone: Other DNA sequences of this sample code for an identical CDR3. The genes are TRBV7-9 and TRBJ2-7; D might be TRBD2 (6 bases). V lost 5 bases, J lost 2 bases, and 16 bases lay in between. Per germline, CDR1 SEHNR and CDR2 FQNEAQ (reference sequence). This CDR3 has 15 residues. CDR3 region: CASSPGGTGAYEQYF. CDR3 sequence (DNA): TGTGCCAGCAGCCCCGGAGGGACGGGAGCCTACGAGCAGTACTTC.

This chain joins TRBV5-1 and TRBJ2-1; 10 bases line up with TRBD2. The V gene end was trimmed by 0 bases and the J gene end by 6 bases; junction bases not matched to a gene: 3. This CDR3 is built from 15 residues. Germline V CDR1 and CDR2: SGHRS, YFSETQ. This CDR3 reads CASSLVLAGVNEQFF. CDR3 sequence (DNA): TGCGCCAGCAGCTTGGTGCTAGCGGGGGTCAATGAGCAGTTCTTC. Filled out from reference TRBV5-1 and TRBJ2-1, the complete variable domain reads KAGVTQTPRYLIKTRGQQVTLSCSPISGHRSVSWYQQTPGQGLQFLFEYFSETQRNKGNFPGRFSGRQFSNSRSEMNVSTLELGDSALYLCASSLVLAGVNEQFFGPGTRLTVL.

This clone was seen only once. The V call is TRBV6-1, the J call TRBJ2-7; 9 bases align to TRBD1. CDR1 is MNHNS, CDR2 SASEGT, per germline. Trimming at V came to 5 bases and at J to 3 bases, leaving 5 bases not matched to a gene. The CDR3 runs 14 residues. The CDR3 DNA reads TGTGCCAGCAGTCCCGGACAGGGGTTCTACGAGCAGTACTTC. Amino acid sequence: CASSPGQGFYEQYF.

The chain carries TRBV27 and TRBJ2-2; 13 bases line up with TRBD2. J gave up 0 bases and V 6 bases, and 4 bases lay outside the gene matches. CDR3 length equals 17 residues. Germline V gene data show CDR1 as MNHEY and CDR2 as SMNVEV (reference sequence). CDR3 residues: CASRWTSGGPNTGELFF. The CDR3 DNA reads TGTGCCAGCAGATGGACTAGCGGGGGACCGAACACCGGGGAGCTGTTTTTT.

The chain recombines TRBV18 with TRBJ2-7, with TRBD2 as a possible D gene (6 bases). Trimming pared 5 bases from V and 9 bases from J, leaving 14 bases between. The CDR3 totals 12 residues. Looked up from germline, CDR1 is KGHSH and CDR2 is LQKENI. For the CDR3, the DNA is TGTGCCAGCTCAGGGGAGGTGCGGGGGCAGTACTTC. Its translation is CASSGEVRGQYF.

This rearrangement joins TRBV5-1 to TRBJ2-3; tentative D call: TRBD1 (6 bases). V was clipped by 0 bases and J by 4 bases, with 12 bases between them. Germline-derived CDR1 and CDR2 are SGHRS and YFSETQ. The CDR3 runs to 15 residues. CDR3 bases: TGCGCCAGCAGCTTGGGGCACAGGGTAGCAGATACGCAGTATTTT. Translated: CASSLGHRVADTQYF.

The rearrangement uses TRBV21-1 and TRBJ2-1; the listed D gene, TRBD2, was not tested against the DNA. TRBV21-1 is given as a pseudogene. This CDR3 region has 12 residues. CDR3: CAGSGQYNEQFF. In DNA, the CDR3 is TGTGCCGGTAGCGGGCAATACAATGAGCAGTTCTTC.

The rearrangement links TRBV7-9 to TRBJ1-2; perhaps TRBD1 as D (6 bases). Germline CDR1 and CDR2: SEHNR and FQNEAQ (reference sequence). V lost 5 bases to trimming and J lost 4 bases, with 11 bases between them. This CDR3 spans 13 amino acids. The chain's CDR3 is CASSIGQLYGYTF. The DNA for the CDR3 is TGTGCCAGCAGCATAGGACAGCTCTATGGCTACACCTTC.